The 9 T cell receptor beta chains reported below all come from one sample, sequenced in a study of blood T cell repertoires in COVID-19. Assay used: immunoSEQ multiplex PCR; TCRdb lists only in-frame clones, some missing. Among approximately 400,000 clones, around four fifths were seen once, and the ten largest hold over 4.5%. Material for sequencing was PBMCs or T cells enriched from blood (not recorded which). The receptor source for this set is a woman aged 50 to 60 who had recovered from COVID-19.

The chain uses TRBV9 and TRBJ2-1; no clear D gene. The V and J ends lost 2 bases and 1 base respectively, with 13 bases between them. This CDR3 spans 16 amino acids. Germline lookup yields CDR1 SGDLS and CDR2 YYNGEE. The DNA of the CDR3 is TGTGCCAGCAGCGTTGGCGGCCGTTATTCCTACAATGAGCAGTTCTTC. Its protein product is CASSVGGRYSYNEQFF. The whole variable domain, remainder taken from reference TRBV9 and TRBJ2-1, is DSGVTQTPKHLITATGQRVTLRCSPRSGDLSVYWYQQSLDQGLQFLIQYYNGEERAKGNILERFSAQQFPDLHSELNLSSLELGDSALYFCASSVGGRYSYNEQFFGPGTRLTVL.

The CDR3 DNA follows: TGTGCCACCAAGGGGGACAGGGGCAATGAAAAACTGTTTTTT. It translates to CATKGDRGNEKLFF. The V call is TRBV2, the J call TRBJ1-4; 10 bases map to TRBD1. Germline lookup yields CDR1 SNHLY and CDR2 FYNNEI. This CDR3 spans 14 amino acids. V was clipped by 10 bases and J by 5 bases; unmatched bases: 7.

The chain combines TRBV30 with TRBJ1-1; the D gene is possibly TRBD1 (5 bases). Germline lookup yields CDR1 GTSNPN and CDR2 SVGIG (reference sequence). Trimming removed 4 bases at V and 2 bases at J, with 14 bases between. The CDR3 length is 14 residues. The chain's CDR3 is CAWIPGRGNTEAFF. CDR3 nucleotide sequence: TGTGCCTGGATCCCTGGGAGGGGAAACACTGAAGCTTTCTTT.

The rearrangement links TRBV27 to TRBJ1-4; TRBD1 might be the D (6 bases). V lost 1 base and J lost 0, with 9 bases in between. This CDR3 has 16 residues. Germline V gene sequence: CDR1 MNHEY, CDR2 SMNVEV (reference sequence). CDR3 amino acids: CASSLFQGPTNEKLFF. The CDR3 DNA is TGTGCCAGCAGTTTATTTCAGGGGCCAACTAATGAAAAACTGTTTTTT.

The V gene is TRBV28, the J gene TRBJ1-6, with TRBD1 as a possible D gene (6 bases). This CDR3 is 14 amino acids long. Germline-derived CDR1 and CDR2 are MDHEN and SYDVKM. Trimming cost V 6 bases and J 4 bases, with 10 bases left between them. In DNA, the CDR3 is TGTGCCAGCAGCTCCACAGGGTATAATTCACCCCTCCACTTT. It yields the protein CASSSTGYNSPLHF.

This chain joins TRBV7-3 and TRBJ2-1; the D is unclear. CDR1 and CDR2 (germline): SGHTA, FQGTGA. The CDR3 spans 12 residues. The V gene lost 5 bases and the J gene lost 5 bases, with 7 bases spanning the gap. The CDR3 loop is CASSLIDNEQFF. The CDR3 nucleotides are TGTGCCAGCAGCCTCATAGACAATGAGCAGTTCTTC.

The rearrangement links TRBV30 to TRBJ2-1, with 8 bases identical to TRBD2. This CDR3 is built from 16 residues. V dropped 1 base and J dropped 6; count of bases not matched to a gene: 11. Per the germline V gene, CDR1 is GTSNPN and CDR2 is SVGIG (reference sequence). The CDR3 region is CAWSAASGRVGNEQFF. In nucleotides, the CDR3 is TGTGCCTGGAGTGCGGCTAGCGGGCGGGTAGGCAATGAGCAGTTCTTC. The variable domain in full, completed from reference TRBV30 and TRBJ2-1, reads SQTIHQWPATLVQPVGSPLSLECTVEGTSNPNLYWYRQAAGRGLQLLFYSVGIGQISSEVPQNLSASRPQDRQFILSSKKLLLSDSGFYLCAWSAASGRVGNEQFFGPGTRLTVL.

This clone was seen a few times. The CDR3 loop is CASSPGQGPFSGANVLTF. The CDR3 nucleotides are TGTGCCAGCAGCCCCGGACAGGGTCCCTTCTCTGGGGCCAACGTCCTGACTTTC. The chain carries TRBV13 and TRBJ2-6, with 8 bases fitting TRBD1. With 5 bases clipped from V and 0 bases from J, the junction kept 9 bases outside the gene matches. CDR1 and CDR2 from the germline V gene are PRHDT and FYEKMQ (reference sequence). The CDR3 length is 18 residues.

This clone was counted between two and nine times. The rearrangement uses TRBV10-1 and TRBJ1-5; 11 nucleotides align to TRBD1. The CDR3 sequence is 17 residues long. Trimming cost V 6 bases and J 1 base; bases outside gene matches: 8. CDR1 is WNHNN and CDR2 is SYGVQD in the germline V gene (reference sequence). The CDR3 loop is CASSQGQGARSNQPQHF. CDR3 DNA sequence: TGCGCCAGCAGCCAAGGACAGGGGGCGCGAAGCAATCAGCCCCAGCATTTT.